Given below is one TCR beta chain in context. Its specificity is unknown. The sample is drawn from a study of T cell repertoires in cytomegalovirus infection. CDR1 is SEHNR and CDR2 is FQNEAQ in the germline V gene (reference sequence). V lost 4 bases and J 7 bases, leaving 13 bases between the germline ends. This CDR3 has 14 amino acids. TCRdb redid the calling of the reads with MiXCR, one entry per CDR3 protein. Here the sample spans hundreds of thousands of distinct CDR3 sequences, roughly 34% being singletons. Study conclusions and caveats: HLA-C-restricted TCR beta clonotypes specific for CMV led the ex vivo response. Frequencies of public TCR beta families were cumulated, and this identified carriers of CMV plus the relevant HLA.

The sequence was collected from a human donor in good health (CMV status not recorded). Some clones in this sample may be carry-over from other donors' samples. V and J are TRBV7-9 and TRBJ2-2; D unresolved. Sequenced here: cultured PBMCs, sampled from culture after CMV antigen stimulation. The CDR3 here is CASSSVLYSGELFF. The DNA for the CDR3 is TGTGCCAGCAGCTCAGTACTTTATAGCGGGGAGCTGTTTTTT.